This entry lists 17 T cell receptor beta chains sequenced from one sample in a study of cytomegalovirus exposure and HLA in healthy donors. Researchers ran the PCR with 60 Vbeta and 13 Jbeta primers. Method: immunoSEQ multiplex PCR; TCRdb's copy keeps in-frame clones and lacks some. The listing contains tens of thousands of clones. Sequenced: PBMCs. The receptors were gathered from a woman between 45 and 60 years old in good health and CMV-seropositive.

The chain couples TRBV25-1 to TRBJ1-1; TRBD1 matches at 7 bases. From germline, CDR1 is MGHDK and CDR2 SYGVNS. This CDR3 comprises 16 residues. After removal of 4 bases from V and 0 bases from J, the junction contained 8 bases not matched to a gene. CDR3 loop: CASSAVTGTMNTEAFF. The CDR3 DNA is TGTGCCAGCAGTGCCGTGACAGGGACCATGAACACTGAAGCTTTCTTT.

The chain is built from TRBV6-5 and TRBJ1-5; 7 positions match TRBD1. The CDR3 has 14 residues. The V segment lost 5 bases and the J segment 5 bases; nucleotides outside the gene matches: 6. Germline loops: CDR1 MNHEY, CDR2 SVGAGI. The CDR3 loop is CASSPDREDQPQHF. In DNA form, the CDR3 reads TGTGCCAGCAGTCCTGACAGGGAGGATCAGCCCCAGCATTTT.

This chain links TRBV5-4 with TRBJ2-7; TRBD2 matches at 8 bases. The germline V gene has CDR1 SGHNT and CDR2 YYREEE (reference sequence). V lost 4 bases to trimming and J lost 1 base; unmatched junction nucleotides: 4. CDR3 length equals 14 residues. In DNA form, the CDR3 reads TGTGCCAGCAGCCAACGGGGGGGGTCCTACGAGCAGTACTTC. Translation gives CASSQRGGSYEQYF.

The gene calls are TRBV10-3 and TRBJ2-7, with 7 bases identical to TRBD2. Looked up from germline, CDR1 is ENHRY and CDR2 is SYGVKD. V lost 7 bases, J lost 2 bases, and 5 bases stayed unmatched. The CDR3 runs 13 residues. Written as DNA, the CDR3 is TGTGCCATCACGGGAGGCGTCACCTACGAGCAGTACTTC. This gives the protein CAITGGVTYEQYF.

The chain links TRBV5-1 to TRBJ1-2; D is uncertain. Trimming removed 0 bases at V and 8 bases at J, with 14 bases between. The germline gives CDR1 SGHRS, CDR2 YFSETQ. CDR3 length equals 14 residues. CDR3 DNA sequence: TGCGCCAGCAGCTTGGGCAGAGGGCCAGAGGGCTACACCTTC. It yields the protein CASSLGRGPEGYTF. The variable domain in full, with the rest retrieved from reference TRBV5-1 and TRBJ1-2, is KAGVTQTPRYLIKTRGQQVTLSCSPISGHRSVSWYQQTPGQGLQFLFEYFSETQRNKGNFPGRFSGRQFSNSRSEMNVSTLELGDSALYLCASSLGRGPEGYTFGSGTRLTVV.

The rearrangement links TRBV5-1 to TRBJ1-6; D gene ambiguous. The CDR3 is 15 residues long. From germline, CDR1 is SGHRS and CDR2 YFSETQ. V was pared by 0 bases and J by 7 bases, with 11 bases between. DNA of the CDR3: TGCGCCAGCAGCTTGGCCGAGAACCCGAATTCACCCCTCCACTTT. This translates into CASSLAENPNSPLHF.

The chain employs TRBV10-3 and TRBJ2-7, with a possible D match to TRBD1 (6 bases). Germline CDR1 is ENHRY and CDR2 is SYGVKD. This CDR3 region has 14 residues. V dropped 4 bases and J dropped 0 bases, with 10 bases sitting between them. The CDR3 sequence: CAISVQGFSYEQYF. The CDR3 DNA reads as TGTGCCATCAGTGTACAGGGATTCTCCTACGAGCAGTACTTC.

The chain has TRBV7-9 and TRBJ2-3; 7 positions agree with TRBD1. Trimming at V came to 3 bases and at J to 6 bases, leaving 6 bases not matched to a gene. CDR1 SEHNR and CDR2 FQNEAQ come from the germline V gene (reference sequence). This CDR3 is built from 14 residues. The CDR3 loop is CASSFRQGRDTQYF. The CDR3 DNA is TGTGCCAGCAGCTTTAGACAGGGACGCGATACGCAGTATTTT.

J is TRBJ2-1 and V is TRBV4-1, with 11 positions matching TRBD2. CDR3 length: 17 residues. The V gene end was trimmed by 4 bases and the J gene end by 5 bases; junction bases not matched to a gene: 10. Germline CDR1 and CDR2: MGHRA and YSYEKL. CDR3 in amino acids: CASSRTLAGGADNEQFF. CDR3 coding DNA: TGCGCCAGCAGCCGGACTCTAGCGGGAGGTGCCGACAATGAGCAGTTCTTC.

The rearrangement links TRBV28 to TRBJ1-5, with 8 bases matching TRBD1. The CDR3 extends over 14 amino acids. Trimming removed 9 bases from V and 2 bases from J; junction bases left unmatched: 6. The germline gives CDR1 MDHEN, CDR2 SYDVKM. CDR3 protein: CASTTGDGNQPQHF. CDR3 DNA sequence: TGTGCCAGTACGACAGGGGATGGCAATCAGCCCCAGCATTTT. Variable domain in full (rest from reference TRBV28 and TRBJ1-5): DVKVTQSSRYLVKRTGEKVFLECVQDMDHENMFWYRQDPGLGLRLIYFSYDVKMKEKGDIPEGYSVSREKKERFSLILESASTNQTSMYLCASTTGDGNQPQHFGDGTRLSIL.

The CDR3 bases are TGTGCCACAGGGCTAGCGGGAATAGTCACCTACGAGCAGTACTTC. Protein product: CATGLAGIVTYEQYF. The chain recombines TRBV28 with TRBJ2-7, with 9 bases that match TRBD2. This CDR3 is built from 15 residues. V lost 10 bases, J lost 2 bases, and 12 bases stayed unmatched. Germline V gene sequence: CDR1 MDHEN, CDR2 SYDVKM.

The chain combines TRBV28 with TRBJ2-3; TRBD2 aligns across 9 bases. Germline values: CDR1 MDHEN, CDR2 SYDVKM. This CDR3 comprises 14 residues. With 8 bases clipped from V and 5 bases from J, the junction kept 8 bases outside the gene matches. The CDR3 nucleotides read TGTGCCAGCCTGGTAGCGGGAGTTATAGATACGCAGTATTTT. Translation: CASLVAGVIDTQYF.

This chain joins TRBV5-1 and TRBJ2-7; maybe TRBD2 (6 bases). With 0 bases removed from V and 5 bases from J, the gap between germline ends came to 12 bases. CDR3 size: 14 residues. From germline, CDR1 is SGHRS and CDR2 YFSETQ. The CDR3 sequence: CASSLVTRANEQYF. CDR3 nucleotides: TGCGCCAGCAGCTTGGTGACTAGGGCTAACGAGCAGTACTTC.

The rearrangement joins TRBV6-4 to TRBJ2-3, with 12 bases matching TRBD2. V was pared by 4 bases and J by 7 bases, with 6 bases of the junction left unmatched. CDR1 is MRHNA and CDR2 is SNTAGT in the germline V gene. The CDR3 runs 15 residues. The CDR3 nucleotides read TGTGCCAGCAGTGTGGAGCTAGCGGGAGGGCATACGCAGTATTTT. Translation: CASSVELAGGHTQYF.

The chain carries TRBV28 and TRBJ2-7; 9 bases are shared with TRBD2. Germline-derived CDR1 and CDR2 are MDHEN and SYDVKM. Trimming took 4 bases from V and 3 from J; bases not matched to a gene: 10. CDR3 length: 16 amino acids. The CDR3 region is CASSSSGPSGNYEQYF. The CDR3 DNA sequence: TGTGCCAGCAGTTCCTCTGGTCCTAGCGGGAACTACGAGCAGTACTTC.

The CDR3 spells CASSISSRYQPQHF. CDR3 nucleotide sequence: TGTGCCAGTAGTATTTCGAGCCGATATCAGCCCCAGCATTTT. V gene TRBV19 combines with J gene TRBJ1-5; D not resolved. The CDR3 extends over 14 amino acids. Germline loops: CDR1 LNHDA, CDR2 SQIVND (reference sequence). V lost 3 bases and J 5 bases, leaving 11 bases between the germline ends.

This CDR3 reads CASSLPGGVPGEQYF. CDR3 nucleotides: TGTGCCAGCAGCTTACCCGGGGGGGTGCCTGGCGAGCAGTACTTC. The rearrangement joins TRBV7-2 to TRBJ2-7, with 8 bases that match TRBD2. CDR1 is SGHTA, CDR2 FQGNSA, per germline. Trimming took 2 bases from V and 6 from J; bases not matched to a gene: 9. The CDR3 is made up of 15 amino acids.